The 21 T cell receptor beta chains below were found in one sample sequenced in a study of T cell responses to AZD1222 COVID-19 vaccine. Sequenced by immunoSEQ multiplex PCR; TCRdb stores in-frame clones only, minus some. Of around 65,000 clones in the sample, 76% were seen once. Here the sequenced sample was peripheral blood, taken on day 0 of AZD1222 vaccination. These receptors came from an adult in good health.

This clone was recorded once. The chain's CDR3 is CASSRDGARGYTF. CDR3 DNA: TGTGCCAGCAGTCGGGACGGAGCACGTGGCTACACCTTC. The chain is built from TRBV6-2 or TRBV6-3 and TRBJ1-2, with D possibly matching TRBD1 (5 bases). Germline CDR1 MNHEY, CDR2 SVGEGT. The CDR3 runs to 13 residues. V was trimmed by 5 bases and J by 7 bases, leaving 14 bases between them.

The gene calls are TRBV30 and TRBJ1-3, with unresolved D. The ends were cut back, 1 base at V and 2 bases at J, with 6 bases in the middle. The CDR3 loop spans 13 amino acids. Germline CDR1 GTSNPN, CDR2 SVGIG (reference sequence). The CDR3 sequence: CAWSEGPGNTIYF. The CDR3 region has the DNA TGTGCCTGGAGTGAGGGTCCTGGAAACACCATATATTTT.

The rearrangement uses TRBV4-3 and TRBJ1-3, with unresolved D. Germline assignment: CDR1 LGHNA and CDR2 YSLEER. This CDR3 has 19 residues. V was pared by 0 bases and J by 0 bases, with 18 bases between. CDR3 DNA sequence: TGCGCCAGCAGCCAAGATTTCCCCCAGGCTCACGTCTCTGGAAACACCATATATTTT. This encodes CASSQDFPQAHVSGNTIYF.

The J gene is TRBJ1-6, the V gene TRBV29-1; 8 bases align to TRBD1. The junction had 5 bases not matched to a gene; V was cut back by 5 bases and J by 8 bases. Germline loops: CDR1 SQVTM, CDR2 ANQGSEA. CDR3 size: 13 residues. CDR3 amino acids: CSVRTGTDSPLHF. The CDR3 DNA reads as TGCAGCGTTAGGACAGGGACTGATTCACCCCTCCACTTT.

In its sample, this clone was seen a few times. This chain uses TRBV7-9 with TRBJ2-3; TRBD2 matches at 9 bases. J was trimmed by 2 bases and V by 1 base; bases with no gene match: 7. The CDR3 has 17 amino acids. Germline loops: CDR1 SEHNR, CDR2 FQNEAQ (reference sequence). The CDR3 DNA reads TGTGCCAGCAGCTTAGGAGGAGCGGGGGGAGTCACAGATACGCAGTATTTT. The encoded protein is CASSLGGAGGVTDTQYF. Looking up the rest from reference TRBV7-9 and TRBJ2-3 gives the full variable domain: DTGVSQNPRHKITKRGQNVTFRCDPISEHNRLYWYRQTLGQGPEFLTYFQNEAQLEKSRLLSDRFSAERPKGSFSTLEIQRTEQGDSAMYLCASSLGGAGGVTDTQYFGPGTRLTVL.

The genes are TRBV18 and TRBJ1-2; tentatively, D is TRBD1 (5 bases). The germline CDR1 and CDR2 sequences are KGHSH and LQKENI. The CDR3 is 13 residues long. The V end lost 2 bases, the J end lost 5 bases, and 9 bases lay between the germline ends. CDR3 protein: CASSPGALYGYTF. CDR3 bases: TGTGCCAGCTCACCAGGGGCCTTATATGGCTACACCTTC.

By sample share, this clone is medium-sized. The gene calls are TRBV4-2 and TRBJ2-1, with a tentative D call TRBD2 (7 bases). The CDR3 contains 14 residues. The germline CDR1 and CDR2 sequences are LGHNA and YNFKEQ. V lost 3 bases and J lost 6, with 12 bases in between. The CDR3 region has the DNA TGTGCCAGCAGCCAGGGGGGGGCTGGCAATGAGCAGTTCTTC. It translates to CASSQGGAGNEQFF.

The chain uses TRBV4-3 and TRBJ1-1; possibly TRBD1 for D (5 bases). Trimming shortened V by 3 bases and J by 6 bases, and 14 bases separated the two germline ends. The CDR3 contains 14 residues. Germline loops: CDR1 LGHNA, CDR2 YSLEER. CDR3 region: CASSQIGVSSEAFF. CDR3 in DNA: TGCGCCAGCAGCCAGATAGGGGTGTCCTCTGAAGCTTTCTTT.

CDR3 residues: CASSYQETQYF. In DNA form, the CDR3 reads TGTGCCAGTTCTTACCAAGAGACCCAGTACTTC. The chain carries TRBV6-6 and TRBJ2-5; D gene uncertain. CDR3 length: 11 residues. V gave up 9 bases and J gave up 0 bases, with 5 bases separating them. Germline values: CDR1 MNHNY, CDR2 SVGAGI (reference sequence).

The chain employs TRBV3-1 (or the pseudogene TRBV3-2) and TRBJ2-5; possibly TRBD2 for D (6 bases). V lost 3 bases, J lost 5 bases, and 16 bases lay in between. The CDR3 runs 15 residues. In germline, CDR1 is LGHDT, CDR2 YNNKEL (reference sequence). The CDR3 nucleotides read TGTGCCAGCAGCCAGGATTGGGGGGAGTGGGAGACCCAGTACTTC. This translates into CASSQDWGEWETQYF.

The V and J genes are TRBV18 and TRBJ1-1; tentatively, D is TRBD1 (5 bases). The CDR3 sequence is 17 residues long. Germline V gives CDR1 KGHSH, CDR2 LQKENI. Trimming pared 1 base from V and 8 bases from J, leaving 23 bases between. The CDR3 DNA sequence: TGTGCCAGCTCACCACAACGAGGGAGGGGCCGTAGTGAGGAAGCTTTCTTT. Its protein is CASSPQRGRGRSEEAFF.

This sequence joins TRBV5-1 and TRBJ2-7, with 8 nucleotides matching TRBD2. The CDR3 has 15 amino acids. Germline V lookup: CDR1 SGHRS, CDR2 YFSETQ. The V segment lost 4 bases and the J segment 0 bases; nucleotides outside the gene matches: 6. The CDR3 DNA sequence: TGCGCCAGCAGCCAAAGCGGGGGCTCCTCCTACGAGCAGTACTTC. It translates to CASSQSGGSSYEQYF. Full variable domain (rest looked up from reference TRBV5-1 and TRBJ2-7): KAGVTQTPRYLIKTRGQQVTLSCSPISGHRSVSWYQQTPGQGLQFLFEYFSETQRNKGNFPGRFSGRQFSNSRSEMNVSTLELGDSALYLCASSQSGGSSYEQYFGPGTRLTVT.

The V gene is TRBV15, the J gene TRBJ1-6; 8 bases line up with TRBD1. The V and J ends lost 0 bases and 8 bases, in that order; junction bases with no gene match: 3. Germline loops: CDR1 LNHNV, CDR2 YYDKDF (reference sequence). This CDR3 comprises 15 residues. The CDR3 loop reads CATSRDQGADSPLHF. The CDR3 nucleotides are TGTGCCACCAGCAGAGATCAGGGGGCGGATTCACCCCTCCACTTT.

In DNA form, the CDR3 reads TGCGCCAGCAGCTTGGGGGTTTTCGGGGGAGTGAAAAACATTCAGTACTTC. Protein product: CASSLGVFGGVKNIQYF. This chain uses TRBV5-1 with TRBJ2-4, with D possibly being TRBD2 (6 bases). CDR3 length equals 17 residues. V was pared by 0 bases and J by 4 bases, with 17 bases between. Per the germline V gene, CDR1 is SGHRS and CDR2 is YFSETQ.

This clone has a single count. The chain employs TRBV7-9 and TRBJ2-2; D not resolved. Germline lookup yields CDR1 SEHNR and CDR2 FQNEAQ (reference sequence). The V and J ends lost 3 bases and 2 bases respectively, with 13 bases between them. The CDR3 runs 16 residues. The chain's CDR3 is CASSFLDLLNTGELFF. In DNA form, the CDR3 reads TGTGCCAGCAGCTTCCTGGACCTCTTAAACACCGGGGAGCTGTTTTTT.

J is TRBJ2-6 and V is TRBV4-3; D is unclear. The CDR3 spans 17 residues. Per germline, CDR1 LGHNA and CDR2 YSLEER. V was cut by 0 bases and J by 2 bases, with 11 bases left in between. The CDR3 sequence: CASSQDVSPPGANVLTF. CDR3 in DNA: TGCGCCAGCAGCCAAGATGTCTCACCCCCTGGGGCCAACGTCCTGACTTTC.

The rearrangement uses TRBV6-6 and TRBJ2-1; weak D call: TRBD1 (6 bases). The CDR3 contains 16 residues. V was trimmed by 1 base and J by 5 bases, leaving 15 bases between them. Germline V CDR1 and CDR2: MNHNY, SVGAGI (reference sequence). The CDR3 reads CASSYFDRSPDNEQFF. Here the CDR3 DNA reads TGTGCCAGCAGTTACTTCGACAGGTCCCCCGACAATGAGCAGTTCTTC.

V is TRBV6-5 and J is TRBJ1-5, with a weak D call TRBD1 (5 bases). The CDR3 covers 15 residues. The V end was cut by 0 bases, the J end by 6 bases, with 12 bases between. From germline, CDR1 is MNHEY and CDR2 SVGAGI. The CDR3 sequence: CASSYSGARSQPQHF. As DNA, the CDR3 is TGTGCCAGCAGTTACTCCGGGGCAAGGTCTCAGCCCCAGCATTTT.

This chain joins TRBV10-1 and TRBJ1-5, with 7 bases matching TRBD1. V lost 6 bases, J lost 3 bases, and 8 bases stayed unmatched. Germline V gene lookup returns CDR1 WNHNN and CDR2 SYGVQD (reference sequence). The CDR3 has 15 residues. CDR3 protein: CASRRTGVHNQPQHF. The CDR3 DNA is TGCGCCAGCAGGAGAACAGGGGTTCACAATCAGCCCCAGCATTTT.

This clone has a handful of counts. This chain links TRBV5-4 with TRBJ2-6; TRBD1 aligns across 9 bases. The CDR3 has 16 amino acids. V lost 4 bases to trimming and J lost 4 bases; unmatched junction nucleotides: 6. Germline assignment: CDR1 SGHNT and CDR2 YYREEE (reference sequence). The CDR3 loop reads CASSGTGQSGANVLTF. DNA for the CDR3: TGTGCCAGCAGCGGGACAGGGCAATCCGGGGCCAACGTCCTGACTTTC.

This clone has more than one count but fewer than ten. CDR3 DNA sequence: TGTGCCAGCAGCTTTACAGGGGGGAGCTCCTACAATGAGCAGTTCTTC. Amino acid sequence: CASSFTGGSSYNEQFF. The V gene is TRBV11-2, the J gene TRBJ2-1, with 8 bases that match TRBD1. CDR1 and CDR2 from the germline V gene are SGHAT and FQNNGV. This CDR3 is 16 amino acids long. V lost 3 bases, J lost 0 bases, and 4 bases stayed unmatched.